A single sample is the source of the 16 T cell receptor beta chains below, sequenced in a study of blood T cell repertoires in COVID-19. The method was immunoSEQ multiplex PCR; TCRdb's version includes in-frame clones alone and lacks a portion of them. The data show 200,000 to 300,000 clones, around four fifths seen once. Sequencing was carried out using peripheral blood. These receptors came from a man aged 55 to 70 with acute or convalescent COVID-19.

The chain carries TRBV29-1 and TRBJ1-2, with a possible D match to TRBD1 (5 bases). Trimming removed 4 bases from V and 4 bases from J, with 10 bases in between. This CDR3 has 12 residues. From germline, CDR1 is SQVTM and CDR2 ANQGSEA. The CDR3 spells CSVGRDPYGYTF. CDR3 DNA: TGCAGCGTTGGGCGGGACCCCTATGGCTACACCTTC.

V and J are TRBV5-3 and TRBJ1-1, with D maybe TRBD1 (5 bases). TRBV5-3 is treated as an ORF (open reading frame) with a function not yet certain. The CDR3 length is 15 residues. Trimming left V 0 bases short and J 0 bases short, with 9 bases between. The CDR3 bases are TGTGCCAGAAGCTTGGCGGGGGAGATGAACACTGAAGCTTTCTTT. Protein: CARSLAGEMNTEAFF.

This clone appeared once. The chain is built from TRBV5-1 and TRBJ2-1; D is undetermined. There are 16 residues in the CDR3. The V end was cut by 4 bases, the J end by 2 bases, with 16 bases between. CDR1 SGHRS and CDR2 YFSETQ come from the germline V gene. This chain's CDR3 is CASSRRAAATYNEQFF. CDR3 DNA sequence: TGCGCCAGCAGCCGACGAGCCGCGGCGACCTACAATGAGCAGTTCTTC.

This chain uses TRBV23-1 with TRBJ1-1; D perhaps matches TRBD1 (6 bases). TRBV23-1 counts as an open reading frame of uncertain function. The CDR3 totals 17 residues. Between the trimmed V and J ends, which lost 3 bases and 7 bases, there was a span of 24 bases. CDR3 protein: CASSHLTEITLQGEAFF. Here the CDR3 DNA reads TGCGCCAGCAGTCACCTTACAGAGATAACTTTACAGGGTGAAGCTTTCTTT.

In DNA, the CDR3 is TGTGCCAGCAGCTTAGGGGGGAGACTAGCGGTCTACGAGCAGTACTTC. It is translated as CASSLGGRLAVYEQYF. V usage is TRBV7-9 and J usage is TRBJ2-7; 9 nucleotides agree with TRBD2. With V trimmed by 1 base and J by 3 bases, 7 bases remained unmatched. CDR3 length equals 16 residues. Germline CDR1 SEHNR, CDR2 FQNEAQ (reference sequence). Full variable domain (missing parts from reference TRBV7-9 and TRBJ2-7): DTGVSQNPRHKITKRGQNVTFRCDPISEHNRLYWYRQTLGQGPEFLTYFQNEAQLEKSRLLSDRFSAERPKGSFSTLEIQRTEQGDSAMYLCASSLGGRLAVYEQYFGPGTRLTVT.

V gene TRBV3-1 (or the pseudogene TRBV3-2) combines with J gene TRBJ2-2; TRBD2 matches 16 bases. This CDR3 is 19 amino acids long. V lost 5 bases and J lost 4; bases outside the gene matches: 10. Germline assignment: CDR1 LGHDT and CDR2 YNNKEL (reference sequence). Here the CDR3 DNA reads TGTGCCAGCAGCTTCGGGACTAGCGGGGGGGCCCGCATCACCGGGGAGCTGTTTTTT. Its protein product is CASSFGTSGGARITGELFF.

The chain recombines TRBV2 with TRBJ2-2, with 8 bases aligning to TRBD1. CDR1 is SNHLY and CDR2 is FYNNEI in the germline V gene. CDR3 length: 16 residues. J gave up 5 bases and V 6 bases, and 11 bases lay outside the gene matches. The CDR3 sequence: CASSPRGLLITGELFF. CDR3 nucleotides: TGTGCCAGCAGCCCCAGGGGGCTTTTGATAACCGGGGAGCTGTTTTTT.

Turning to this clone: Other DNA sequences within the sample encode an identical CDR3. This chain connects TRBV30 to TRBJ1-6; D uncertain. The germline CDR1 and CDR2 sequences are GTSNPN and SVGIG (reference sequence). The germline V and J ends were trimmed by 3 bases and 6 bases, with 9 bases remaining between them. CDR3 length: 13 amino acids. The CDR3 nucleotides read TGTGCCTGGAGGGGCCAAGGTAATTCACCCCTCCACTTT. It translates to CAWRGQGNSPLHF.

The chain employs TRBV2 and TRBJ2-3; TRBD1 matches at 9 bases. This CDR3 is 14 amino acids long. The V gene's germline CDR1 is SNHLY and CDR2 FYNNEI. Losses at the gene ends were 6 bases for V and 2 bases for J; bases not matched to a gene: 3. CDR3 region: CASSWDRDTDTQYF. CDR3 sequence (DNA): TGTGCCAGCAGCTGGGACAGGGACACAGATACGCAGTATTTT.

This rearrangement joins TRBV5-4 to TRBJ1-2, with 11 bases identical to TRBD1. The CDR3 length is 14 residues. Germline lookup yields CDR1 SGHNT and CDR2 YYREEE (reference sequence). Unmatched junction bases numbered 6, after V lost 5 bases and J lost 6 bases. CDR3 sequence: CASRGGQGAHGYTF. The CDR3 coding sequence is TGTGCCAGCAGGGGAGGACAGGGGGCCCATGGCTACACCTTC.

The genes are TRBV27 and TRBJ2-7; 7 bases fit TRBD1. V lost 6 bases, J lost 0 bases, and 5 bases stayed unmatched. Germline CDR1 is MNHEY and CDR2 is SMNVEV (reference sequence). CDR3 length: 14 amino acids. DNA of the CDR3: TGTGCCAGCAGAACGGACAGGAGCTCCTACGAGCAGTACTTC. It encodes CASRTDRSSYEQYF.

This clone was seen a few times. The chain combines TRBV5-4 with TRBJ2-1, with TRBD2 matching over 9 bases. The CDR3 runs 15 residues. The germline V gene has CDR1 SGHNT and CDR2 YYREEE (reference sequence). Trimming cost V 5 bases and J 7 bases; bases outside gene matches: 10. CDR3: CASSLAAGGMNEQFF. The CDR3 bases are TGTGCCAGCAGTCTGGCCGCGGGAGGGATGAATGAGCAGTTCTTC.

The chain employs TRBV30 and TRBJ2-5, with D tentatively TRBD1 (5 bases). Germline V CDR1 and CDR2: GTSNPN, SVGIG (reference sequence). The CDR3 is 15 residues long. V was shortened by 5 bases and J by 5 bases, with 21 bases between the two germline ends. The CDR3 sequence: CAWAPGQGTRETQYF. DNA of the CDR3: TGTGCCTGGGCCCCTGGGCAGGGAACGAGGGAGACCCAGTACTTC.

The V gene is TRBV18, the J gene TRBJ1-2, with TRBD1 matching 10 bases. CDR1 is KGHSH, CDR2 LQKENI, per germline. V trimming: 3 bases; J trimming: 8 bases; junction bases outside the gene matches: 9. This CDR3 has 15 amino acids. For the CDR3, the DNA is TGTGCCAGCTCACCGTTACCGGGACAGGGGAGCGGCTACACCTTC. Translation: CASSPLPGQGSGYTF.

The CDR3 spells CASSRAPGDTIYF. The CDR3 DNA reads TGTGCCAGTAGTCGGGCCCCGGGGGACACCATATATTTT. The genes are TRBV19 and TRBJ1-3; perhaps TRBD1 as D (5 bases). This CDR3 is built from 13 residues. Germline assignment: CDR1 LNHDA and CDR2 SQIVND (reference sequence). Trimming removed 5 bases from V and 8 bases from J, with 13 bases in between.

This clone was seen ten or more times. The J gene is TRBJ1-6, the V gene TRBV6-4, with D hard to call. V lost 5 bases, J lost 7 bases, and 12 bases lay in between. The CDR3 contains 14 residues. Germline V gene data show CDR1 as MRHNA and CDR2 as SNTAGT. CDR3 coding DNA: TGTGCCAGCAGTAACACCCCGGAGAATTCACCCCTCCACTTT. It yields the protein CASSNTPENSPLHF.